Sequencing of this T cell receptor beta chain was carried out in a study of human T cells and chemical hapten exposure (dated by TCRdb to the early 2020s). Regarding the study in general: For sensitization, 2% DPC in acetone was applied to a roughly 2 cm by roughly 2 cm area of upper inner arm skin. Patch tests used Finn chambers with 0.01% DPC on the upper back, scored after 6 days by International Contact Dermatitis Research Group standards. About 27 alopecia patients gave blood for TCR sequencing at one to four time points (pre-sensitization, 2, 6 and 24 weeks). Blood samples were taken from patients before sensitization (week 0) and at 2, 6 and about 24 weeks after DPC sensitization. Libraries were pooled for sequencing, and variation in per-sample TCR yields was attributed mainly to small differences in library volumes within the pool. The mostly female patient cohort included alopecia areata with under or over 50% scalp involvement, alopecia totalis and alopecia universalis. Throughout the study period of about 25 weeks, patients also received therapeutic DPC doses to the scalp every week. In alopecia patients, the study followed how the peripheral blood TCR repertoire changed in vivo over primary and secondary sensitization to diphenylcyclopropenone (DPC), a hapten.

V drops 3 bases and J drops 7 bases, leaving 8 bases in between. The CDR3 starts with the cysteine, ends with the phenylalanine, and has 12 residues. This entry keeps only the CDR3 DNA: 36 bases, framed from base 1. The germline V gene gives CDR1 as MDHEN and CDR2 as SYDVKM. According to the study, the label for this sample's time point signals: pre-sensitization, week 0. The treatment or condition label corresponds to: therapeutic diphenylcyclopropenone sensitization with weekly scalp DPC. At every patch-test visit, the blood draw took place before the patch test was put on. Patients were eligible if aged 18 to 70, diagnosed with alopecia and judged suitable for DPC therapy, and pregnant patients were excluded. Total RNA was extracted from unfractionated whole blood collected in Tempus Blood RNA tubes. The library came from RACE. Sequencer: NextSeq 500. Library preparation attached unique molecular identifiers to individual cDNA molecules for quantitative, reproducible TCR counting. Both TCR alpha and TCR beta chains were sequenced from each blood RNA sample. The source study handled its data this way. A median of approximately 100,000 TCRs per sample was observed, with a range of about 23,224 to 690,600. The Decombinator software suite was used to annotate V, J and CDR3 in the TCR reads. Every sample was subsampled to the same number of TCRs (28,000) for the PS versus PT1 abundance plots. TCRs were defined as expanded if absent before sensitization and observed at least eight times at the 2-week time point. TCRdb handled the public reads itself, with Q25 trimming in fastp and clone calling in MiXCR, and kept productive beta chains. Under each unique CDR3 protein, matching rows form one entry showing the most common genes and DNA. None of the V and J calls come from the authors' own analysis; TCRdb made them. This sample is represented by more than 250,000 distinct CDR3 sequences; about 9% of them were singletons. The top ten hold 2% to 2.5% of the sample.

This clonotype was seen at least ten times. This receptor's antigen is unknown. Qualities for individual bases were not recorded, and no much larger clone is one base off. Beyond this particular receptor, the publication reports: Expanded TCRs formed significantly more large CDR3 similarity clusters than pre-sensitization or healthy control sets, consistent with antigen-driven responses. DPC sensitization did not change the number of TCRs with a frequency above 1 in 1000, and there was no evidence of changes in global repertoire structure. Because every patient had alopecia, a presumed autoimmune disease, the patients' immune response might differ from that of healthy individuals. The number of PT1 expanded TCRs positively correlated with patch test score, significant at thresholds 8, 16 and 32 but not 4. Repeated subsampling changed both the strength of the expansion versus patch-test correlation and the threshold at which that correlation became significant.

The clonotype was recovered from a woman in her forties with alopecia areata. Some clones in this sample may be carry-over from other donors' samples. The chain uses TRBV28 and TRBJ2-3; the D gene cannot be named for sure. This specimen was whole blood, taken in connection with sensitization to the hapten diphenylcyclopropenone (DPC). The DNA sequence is TGTGCCAGCAGTTTGGGTCAACATACGCAGTATTTT. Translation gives CASSLGQHTQYF.